These 30 T cell receptor beta chains were all obtained from the same sample, sequenced in a study of blood T cell repertoires in COVID-19. TCRdb's table, derived via immunoSEQ multiplex PCR, lists solely in-frame clones and lacks some. The sample lists approximately 320,000 clones; around 90% were seen once. The sequencing sample was made of PBMCs or T cells enriched from blood (not recorded which). These receptors originate from a man in his sixties who had recovered from COVID-19.

The rearrangement links TRBV5-1 to TRBJ2-1; 9 nucleotides line up with TRBD1. The CDR3 consists of 16 residues. Germline-derived CDR1 and CDR2 are SGHRS and YFSETQ. J lost 3 bases, V lost 4 bases, and 8 bases had no gene match. CDR3 coding DNA: TGCGCCAGCAGCACCCGACAGGGGGTGATCTACAATGAGCAGTTCTTC. This gives the protein CASSTRQGVIYNEQFF.

The chain couples TRBV5-1 to TRBJ2-7; perhaps TRBD1 as D (7 bases). CDR3 length equals 14 residues. Germline values: CDR1 SGHRS, CDR2 YFSETQ. V gave up 4 bases and J gave up 3 bases, with 14 bases separating them. CDR3 in DNA: TGCGCCAGCAGCCCCGGGACAGCGGGCTACGAGCAGTACTTC. This translates into CASSPGTAGYEQYF. The full variable domain, in which reference TRBV5-1 and TRBJ2-7 provide the parts outside the CDR3, is KAGVTQTPRYLIKTRGQQVTLSCSPISGHRSVSWYQQTPGQGLQFLFEYFSETQRNKGNFPGRFSGRQFSNSRSEMNVSTLELGDSALYLCASSPGTAGYEQYFGPGTRLTVT.

The chain joins TRBV19 to TRBJ1-4; a weak D match, TRBD1 (6 bases). This CDR3 is built from 13 residues. Deletions cut 7 bases from V and 5 bases from J, with 11 bases between. The germline CDR1 and CDR2 sequences are LNHDA and SQIVND (reference sequence). CDR3 DNA sequence: TGTGCCAGTAAAGGGCAGGGGAATGAAAAACTGTTTTTT. Protein sequence: CASKGQGNEKLFF.

The chain is built from TRBV5-5 and TRBJ1-6; D call uncertain. This CDR3 comprises 16 residues. Per germline, CDR1 SGHKS and CDR2 YYEKEE (reference sequence). V gave up 4 bases and J gave up 0 bases, with 11 bases separating them. This CDR3 reads CASSQQLSSYNSPLHF. In DNA form, the CDR3 reads TGTGCCAGCAGCCAACAACTAAGCTCCTATAATTCACCCCTCCACTTT.

The rearrangement joins TRBV27 to TRBJ2-7, with 8 bases matching TRBD2. Germline CDR1 MNHEY, CDR2 SMNVEV (reference sequence). This CDR3 spans 16 amino acids. Germline trimming cut 6 bases from V and 0 bases from J; bases unmatched to any gene: 10. CDR3 nucleotide sequence: TGTGCCAGCAGCCCCGCGGAGCGGGGGAGCTCCTACGAGCAGTACTTC. Translation: CASSPAERGSSYEQYF.

The chain uses TRBV4-1 and TRBJ2-2, with TRBD2 matching 10 bases. Losses at the gene ends were 6 bases for V and 3 bases for J; bases not matched to a gene: 10. Germline-derived CDR1 and CDR2 are MGHRA and YSYEKL. The CDR3 loop spans 17 amino acids. CDR3 residues: CASSTGTSDHYTGELFF. The CDR3 nucleotides read TGCGCCAGCAGTACCGGGACTAGCGACCACTACACCGGGGAGCTGTTTTTT.

This chain connects TRBV19 to TRBJ1-2; a possible D gene is TRBD1 (6 bases). The CDR3 length is 15 residues. Germline V gene data show CDR1 as LNHDA and CDR2 as SQIVND (reference sequence). The V gene lost 4 bases and the J gene lost 6 bases, with 18 bases spanning the gap. CDR3 bases: TGTGCCAGTAGTACTATTCTACAGGGAAGCAATGGCTACACCTTC. It translates to CASSTILQGSNGYTF. The whole variable domain, remainder taken from reference TRBV19 and TRBJ1-2, is DGGITQSPKYLFRKEGQNVTLSCEQNLNHDAMYWYRQDPGQGLRLIYYSQIVNDFQKGDIAEGYSVSREKKESFPLTVTSAQKNPTAFYLCASSTILQGSNGYTFGSGTRLTVV.

The chain has TRBV6-6 and TRBJ1-1, with D perhaps TRBD1 (5 bases). V lost 2 bases and J lost 2, with 15 bases in between. Germline CDR1 reads MNHNY; CDR2 reads SVGAGI (reference sequence). The CDR3 is 16 residues long. The CDR3 is CASSYPVGRGNTEAFF. CDR3 sequence (DNA): TGTGCCAGCAGTTACCCGGTCGGGAGGGGCAACACTGAAGCTTTCTTT.

The chain combines TRBV27 with TRBJ1-6; the match to TRBD1 covers 7 bases. The CDR3 has 16 residues. Germline values: CDR1 MNHEY, CDR2 SMNVEV (reference sequence). V lost 6 bases to trimming and J lost 4 bases; unmatched junction nucleotides: 9. CDR3 sequence reads: CASRPGQVAYNSPLHF. The CDR3 region has the DNA TGTGCCAGCAGACCAGGACAGGTGGCATATAATTCACCCCTCCACTTT.

This clone was detected once. The chain combines TRBV9 with TRBJ2-2, with TRBD2 matching over 13 bases. This CDR3 is built from 16 residues. Germline V gene lookup returns CDR1 SGDLS and CDR2 YYNGEE. After removal of 4 bases from V and 4 bases from J, the junction contained 4 bases not matched to a gene. In DNA, the CDR3 is TGTGCCAGCAGCCGCACTAGCGGGGGGGTCACCGGGGAGCTGTTTTTT. Encoded protein: CASSRTSGGVTGELFF.

This chain uses TRBV27 with TRBJ2-7, with TRBD1 matching 7 bases. With 6 bases clipped from V and 7 bases from J, the junction kept 12 bases outside the gene matches. There are 14 residues in the CDR3. Germline lookup yields CDR1 MNHEY and CDR2 SMNVEV (reference sequence). CDR3 loop: CASRFTGTAREQYF. CDR3 sequence (DNA): TGTGCCAGCAGGTTCACCGGGACAGCCCGGGAGCAGTACTTC.

V usage is TRBV6-5 and J usage is TRBJ1-1; D not resolved. The CDR3 has 14 amino acids. With 5 bases removed from V and 0 bases from J, the gap between germline ends came to 10 bases. The V gene's germline CDR1 is MNHEY and CDR2 SVGAGI. The CDR3 DNA reads as TGTGCCAGCAGTCGCCGGGATATGAACACTGAAGCTTTCTTT. Protein product: CASSRRDMNTEAFF.

V is TRBV7-9 and J is TRBJ2-7, with 8 bases fitting TRBD2. The V and J ends lost 5 bases and 3 bases, in that order; junction bases with no gene match: 3. In germline, CDR1 is SEHNR, CDR2 FQNEAQ (reference sequence). The CDR3 has 13 residues. The CDR3 DNA sequence: TGTGCCAGCAGCGCACTAGCGGTCTACGAGCAGTACTTC. Its protein product is CASSALAVYEQYF.

The chain joins TRBV29-1 to TRBJ2-3, with 7 bases matching TRBD2. Germline V gives CDR1 SQVTM, CDR2 ANQGSEA. This CDR3 comprises 14 residues. The ends lost 5 bases at V and 1 base at J; junction bases unmatched: 6. CDR3 residues: CSVKRLAGTDTQYF. DNA for the CDR3: TGCAGCGTTAAAAGGCTAGCGGGCACAGATACGCAGTATTTT.

The rearrangement links TRBV3-1 (or the pseudogene TRBV3-2) to TRBJ1-4, with 8 positions matching TRBD1. The CDR3 runs to 16 residues. Per germline, CDR1 LGHDT and CDR2 YNNKEL (reference sequence). J lost 13 bases, V lost 0 bases, and 13 bases had no gene match. CDR3 sequence: CASSQDRDRSLKGLFF. The CDR3 region has the DNA TGTGCCAGCAGCCAAGATCGGGACAGGAGCCTGAAAGGACTGTTTTTT.

This chain uses TRBV7-2 with TRBJ2-7; 7 bases line up with TRBD1. This CDR3 has 16 amino acids. Germline CDR1 SGHTA, CDR2 FQGNSA. V gave up 0 bases and J gave up 0 bases; unmatched junction bases: 5. The CDR3 reads CASSLAGTESSYEQYF. For the CDR3, the DNA is TGTGCCAGCAGCTTAGCCGGGACAGAGAGCTCCTACGAGCAGTACTTC.

This sequence joins TRBV19 and TRBJ2-2, with a tentative D call TRBD2 (5 bases). CDR3 length: 15 amino acids. V was pared by 5 bases and J by 5 bases, with 15 bases between. Per germline, CDR1 LNHDA and CDR2 SQIVND (reference sequence). The CDR3 sequence is CASSSGFYGTGELFF. In DNA form, the CDR3 reads TGTGCCAGTAGTTCGGGGTTTTATGGTACCGGGGAGCTGTTTTTT.

The chain couples TRBV4-2 to TRBJ2-3, with D perhaps matching TRBD2 (6 bases). Trimming stripped 0 bases from V and 1 base from J, with 11 bases between. Germline lookup yields CDR1 LGHNA and CDR2 YNFKEQ. The CDR3 spans 16 residues. The CDR3 DNA is TGTGCCAGCAGCCAAGACTCCCGCGGGGGCACAGATACGCAGTATTTT. This sequence encodes CASSQDSRGGTDTQYF.

The V gene is TRBV11-2, the J gene TRBJ2-7, with D unresolved. This CDR3 has 14 amino acids. Germline lookup yields CDR1 SGHAT and CDR2 FQNNGV. Trimming removed 5 bases from V and 0 bases from J, with 11 bases in between. The chain's CDR3 is CASSQHRASYEQYF. DNA of the CDR3: TGTGCCAGCAGCCAGCACAGAGCCTCCTACGAGCAGTACTTC.

This sequence joins TRBV27 and TRBJ2-5, with a possible D match to TRBD1 (5 bases). With 6 bases removed from V and 4 bases from J, the gap between germline ends came to 12 bases. The CDR3 runs to 13 residues. The V gene's germline CDR1 is MNHEY and CDR2 SMNVEV (reference sequence). The CDR3 is CASSGQGGETQYF. The CDR3 DNA reads as TGTGCCAGCAGCGGTCAGGGTGGAGAGACCCAGTACTTC.

This clone was counted only a few times. V and J are TRBV7-2 and TRBJ1-6; D gene ambiguous. Germline V gene lookup returns CDR1 SGHTA and CDR2 FQGNSA. The CDR3 spans 18 residues. The V gene lost 1 base and the J gene lost 7 bases, with 20 bases spanning the gap. The CDR3 bases are TGTGCCAGCAGCTTAGGAGGGCAGGTTAATGGTGGGAATTCACCCCTCCACTTT. Translation: CASSLGGQVNGGNSPLHF.

This chain connects TRBV28 to TRBJ1-2; 8 bases line up with TRBD1. J lost 5 bases, V lost 6 bases, and 8 bases had no gene match. The CDR3 is 14 residues long. Germline V CDR1 and CDR2: MDHEN, SYDVKM. The CDR3 spells CASRAGDRSYGYTF. In nucleotides, the CDR3 is TGTGCCAGCAGGGCCGGGGACAGGTCTTATGGCTACACCTTC.

This chain joins TRBV7-9 and TRBJ1-2, with D tentatively TRBD1 (5 bases). CDR3 length equals 14 residues. V lost 5 bases, J lost 7 bases, and 17 bases lay in between. CDR1 is SEHNR, CDR2 FQNEAQ, per germline (reference sequence). The CDR3 DNA follows: TGTGCCAGCAGCCTCCAGACAGTGGTCGTTGGCTACACCTTC. It yields the protein CASSLQTVVVGYTF. Full variable domain (missing parts from reference TRBV7-9 and TRBJ1-2): DTGVSQNPRHKITKRGQNVTFRCDPISEHNRLYWYRQTLGQGPEFLTYFQNEAQLEKSRLLSDRFSAERPKGSFSTLEIQRTEQGDSAMYLCASSLQTVVVGYTFGSGTRLTVV.

The gene calls are TRBV29-1 and TRBJ1-1, with D perhaps TRBD1 (6 bases). The CDR3 is 12 residues long. From germline, CDR1 is SQVTM and CDR2 ANQGSEA. V lost 2 bases, J lost 10 bases, and 14 bases lay in between. The CDR3 DNA reads TGCAGCGTTGAAATGGGGGGCGGGAGAGCTTTCTTT. Amino acids: CSVEMGGGRAFF. The full variable domain, in which reference TRBV29-1 and TRBJ1-1 provide the parts outside the CDR3, is SAVISQKPSRDICQRGTSLTIQCQVDSQVTMMFWYRQQPGQSLTLIATANQGSEATYESGFVIDKFPISRPNLTFSTLTVSNMSPEDSSIYLCSVEMGGGRAFFGQGTRLTVV.

The rearrangement links TRBV6-5 to TRBJ1-3, with no clear D. This CDR3 spans 15 amino acids. Germline CDR1 MNHEY, CDR2 SVGAGI. V was clipped by 2 bases and J by 2 bases, with 10 bases between them. CDR3 protein: CASSYAGDPGNTIYF. The CDR3 bases are TGTGCCAGCAGTTACGCGGGCGACCCTGGAAACACCATATATTTT.

The CDR3 spells CASSNLRGNYGYTF. CDR3 DNA sequence: TGTGCCAGCAGCAATCTTAGGGGTAACTATGGCTACACCTTC. The chain employs TRBV5-6 and TRBJ1-2; D may be TRBD1 (5 bases). Trimming cost V 4 bases and J 1 base, with 11 bases left between them. The CDR3 runs to 14 residues. Germline V CDR1 and CDR2: SGHDT, YYEEEE.

This clone was recorded a few times. The chain uses TRBV2 and TRBJ1-2; possible D gene TRBD1, 5 bases. Trimming took off 5 bases at V and 4 bases at J, with 20 bases between the two ends. The germline V gene encodes CDR1 SNHLY and CDR2 FYNNEI. The CDR3 spans 16 residues. The CDR3 DNA sequence: TGTGCCAGCAGTCCGTTCGATCCGGGGGTCGGCTATGGCTACACCTTC. As protein: CASSPFDPGVGYGYTF.

The chain uses TRBV5-1 and TRBJ2-1; 14 positions match TRBD2. V was clipped by 3 bases and J by 0 bases; unmatched bases: 8. The CDR3 is made up of 19 amino acids. The germline CDR1 and CDR2 sequences are SGHRS and YFSETQ. The CDR3 loop is CASSSPGTSGSSSYNEQFF. The CDR3 DNA reads TGCGCCAGCAGCTCCCCGGGGACTAGCGGGAGTAGCTCCTACAATGAGCAGTTCTTC.

This clone occurred once. The V gene is TRBV30, the J gene TRBJ2-7; 9 positions match TRBD1. The junction had 5 bases not matched to a gene; V was cut back by 2 bases and J by 6 bases. CDR1 is GTSNPN, CDR2 SVGIG, per germline (reference sequence). The CDR3 is 13 amino acids. The CDR3 is CAWSRDRVGEQYF. DNA for the CDR3: TGTGCCTGGAGTCGGGACAGGGTTGGCGAGCAGTACTTC. The variable domain in full, completed from reference TRBV30 and TRBJ2-7, reads SQTIHQWPATLVQPVGSPLSLECTVEGTSNPNLYWYRQAAGRGLQLLFYSVGIGQISSEVPQNLSASRPQDRQFILSSKKLLLSDSGFYLCAWSRDRVGEQYFGPGTRLTVT.

The rearrangement links TRBV6-5 to TRBJ2-5, with 13 bases lining up with TRBD2. Germline CDR1 and CDR2: MNHEY and SVGAGI. The ends lost 4 bases at V and 4 bases at J; junction bases unmatched: 6. CDR3 length equals 16 residues. CDR3: CASSSRGLAGPETQYF. DNA for the CDR3: TGTGCCAGCAGTTCCAGGGGACTAGCGGGACCAGAGACCCAGTACTTC.